This T cell receptor beta chain was identified during a study of PD-L1 blockade in urothelial cancer. Study-level background: Patients began atezolizumab, 1,200 mg intravenously every 3 weeks, in about 2014. Blood underwent analysis 3 weeks (second dose) and 6 weeks after treatment began. Researchers found blood samples held a median of around 140,000 T cells.

Time point: pretreatment peripheral blood. The protocol was immunoSEQ multiplex PCR, while the TCRdb copy is restricted to in-frame clones and leaves out a portion. The sample shows 95,000 or so clones, 87% of them seen only once. Germline loops: CDR1 SGDLS, CDR2 YYNGEE. Trimming left V 3 bases short and J 4 bases short, with 10 bases between. The CDR3 extends over 13 amino acids. The V gene is TRBV9, the J gene TRBJ1-1; no clear D gene. This receptor was taken from a man aged 55 to 70 with urothelial cancer. The starting material was PBMCs, obtained around atezolizumab (anti-PD-L1) treatment. CDR3 nucleotide sequence: TGTGCCAGCAGCGCACACCTTACCACTGAAGCTTTCTTT. Protein: CASSAHLTTEAFF.